This TCR beta chain was found in a study of early T cells in non-severe SARS-CoV-2 infection. Background on the study: Sequencing was performed on bulk RNA from unsorted whole blood, leaving chains unpaired.

Whole-study results and caveats: Database matching using VDJdb favored anti-spike CD8 responses, with private and CD4 specificities left missing.

This clonotype was recorded a few times. Its antigen is unidentified. The protocol attached unique molecular identifiers to individual cDNA molecules. TCRdb recomputed calls from the 5' RACE reads with MiXCR, one row per CDR3 protein. The data hold roughly 100,000 distinct CDR3 sequences, with 12% observed a single time. The germline V gene has CDR1 SGHDT and CDR2 YYEEEE. Trimming removed 4 bases at V and 8 bases at J, with 15 bases between. This CDR3 has 13 residues. The receptor comes from an adult who was a healthcare worker with PCR-confirmed SARS-CoV-2 infection or an uninfected control (not recorded which). The chain joins TRBV5-6 to TRBJ1-2, with D hard to call. The material was whole blood, obtained at baseline. The CDR3 is CASSGGSSWGYTF. The DNA of the CDR3 is TGTGCCAGCAGCGGCGGCAGCTCTTGGGGCTACACCTTC.